These T cell receptor beta chains were read from a single sample in a study of CD8 T cells in ankylosing spondylitis. TCRdb re-called the 5' RACE reads with MiXCR, one entry per CDR3 protein. The repertoire holds 350,000 to 550,000 distinct CDR3 sequences, roughly 27% seen once, with 0.89% in the top ten. Sequences were obtained from blood, either unsorted or a sorted T cell fraction (not recorded which). The receptor source for this set is a male donor with ankylosing spondylitis. CDR3s include the opening cysteine and the closing phenylalanine or tryptophan. The order of the fields is V gene, clone size, J gene, D gene, CDR3 DNA, CDR3 protein. D genes are given only for firm matches. Expanded clones get a size class; other rows say once, few or many, or leave the size out.

v_gene: TRBV6-2/TRBV6-3; abundance: NA; j_gene: TRBJ2-1; d_gene: NA; CDR3nt: TGTGCCAGCAGCCTAGACTCTGCGGGCCACAATGAGCAGTTCTTC; CDR3aa: CASSLDSAGHNEQFF
v_gene: TRBV12-3/TRBV12-4; abundance: few; j_gene: TRBJ2-2; d_gene: TRBD2; CDR3nt: TGTGCCAGCAGTCAGTCTAGCGGTAACACCGGGGAGCTGTTTTTT; CDR3aa: CASSQSSGNTGELFF
v_gene: TRBV24-1; abundance: few; j_gene: TRBJ2-3; d_gene: TRBD2; CDR3nt: TGTGCCACTCTCCGACCTAGCGGGAGAGGAGATACGCAGTATTTT; CDR3aa: CATLRPSGRGDTQYF
v_gene: TRBV5-1; abundance: few; j_gene: TRBJ2-1; d_gene: NA; CDR3nt: TGCGCCAGCAGCTTAACCCGGATGGGGAGCTCCTACAATGAGCAGTTCTTC; CDR3aa: CASSLTRMGSSYNEQFF
v_gene: TRBV28; abundance: few; j_gene: TRBJ2-2; d_gene: NA; CDR3nt: TGTGCCAGCAGTTCAGGGTTTCGGGAGCTGTTTTTT; CDR3aa: CASSSGFRELFF
v_gene: TRBV15; abundance: NA; j_gene: TRBJ1-5; d_gene: NA; CDR3nt: TGTGCCACCAGCAGTATGGACAGAGCCTATCAGCCCCAGCATTTT; CDR3aa: CATSSMDRAYQPQHF
v_gene: TRBV15; abundance: few; j_gene: TRBJ2-4; d_gene: NA; CDR3nt: TGTGCCACCAGCTCGTCGTCGGTTTTAGCCAAAAACATTCAGTACTTC; CDR3aa: CATSSSSVLAKNIQYF
v_gene: TRBV5-6; abundance: few; j_gene: TRBJ2-3; d_gene: NA; CDR3nt: TGTGCCAGCAGCTTGTCGCCTTCAGCCCCCACAGATACGCAGTATTTT; CDR3aa: CASSLSPSAPTDTQYF
v_gene: TRBV5-4; abundance: many; j_gene: TRBJ1-2; d_gene: NA; CDR3nt: TGTGCCAGCAGCACCGGTGGGGCTGACTATGGCTACACCTTC; CDR3aa: CASSTGGADYGYTF
v_gene: TRBV12-3/TRBV12-4; abundance: few; j_gene: TRBJ1-1; d_gene: NA; CDR3nt: TGTGCCAGCAGCTATTTACAGGGCACTGAAGCTTTCTTT; CDR3aa: CASSYLQGTEAFF
v_gene: TRBV5-1; abundance: NA; j_gene: TRBJ2-6; d_gene: NA; CDR3nt: TGCGCCAGCGGGGTGTGGGGATCTGGGGCCAACGTCCTGACTTTC; CDR3aa: CASGVWGSGANVLTF
v_gene: TRBV7-8; abundance: NA; j_gene: TRBJ1-6; d_gene: NA; CDR3nt: TGTGCCAGCAGAAAAAGTGGGGGTTCTTCACCCCTCCACTTT; CDR3aa: CASRKSGGSSPLHF
v_gene: TRBV7-2; abundance: NA; j_gene: TRBJ1-4; d_gene: NA; CDR3nt: TGTGCCAGCAGCTCATCTGGGGTGGAGAATGAAAAACTGTTTTTT; CDR3aa: CASSSSGVENEKLFF
v_gene: TRBV20-1; abundance: NA; j_gene: TRBJ1-6; d_gene: NA; CDR3nt: TGCAGTGTGGGATTTGCCACGCTTTGGTCACCCCTCCACTTT; CDR3aa: CSVGFATLWSPLHF
v_gene: TRBV5-1; abundance: many; j_gene: TRBJ2-2; d_gene: NA; CDR3nt: TGCGCCAGCAGGGACACAGACACCGGGGAGCTGTTTTTT; CDR3aa: CASRDTDTGELFF
v_gene: TRBV5-4; abundance: NA; j_gene: TRBJ2-3; d_gene: TRBD2; CDR3nt: TGTGCCAGCGCTGGAGGACTAGAGCGGAGCACAGATACGCAGTATTTT; CDR3aa: CASAGGLERSTDTQYF
v_gene: TRBV27; abundance: NA; j_gene: TRBJ1-2; d_gene: TRBD1; CDR3nt: TGTGCCAGCAGCTCCCATGGACAGGGAAATGGCTACACCTTC; CDR3aa: CASSSHGQGNGYTF
v_gene: TRBV20-1; abundance: few; j_gene: TRBJ2-3; d_gene: TRBD2; CDR3nt: TGCAGTGCCATGCGGGGGAGCGCCACAGATACGCAGTATTTT; CDR3aa: CSAMRGSATDTQYF
v_gene: TRBV24-1; abundance: few; j_gene: TRBJ2-3; d_gene: TRBD2; CDR3nt: TGTGCCACCAGTGATTCGGGCGGGACTAGCGGAATTTACACAGATACGCAGTATTTT; CDR3aa: CATSDSGGTSGIYTDTQYF
v_gene: TRBV9; abundance: NA; j_gene: TRBJ1-3; d_gene: NA; CDR3nt: TGTGCCAGCAGCGACCTCCGCTCTGGAAACACCATATATTTT; CDR3aa: CASSDLRSGNTIYF
v_gene: TRBV7-9; abundance: NA; j_gene: TRBJ2-4; d_gene: NA; CDR3nt: TGTGCCAGCAGCTTCGCGACAGGTTACATTCAGTACTTC; CDR3aa: CASSFATGYIQYF
v_gene: TRBV6-4; abundance: few; j_gene: TRBJ2-5; d_gene: TRBD2; CDR3nt: TGTGCCAGCAGTGACTTTACTAGCGGGAGCAGGGGCCAAGAGACCCAGTACTTC; CDR3aa: CASSDFTSGSRGQETQYF
v_gene: TRBV5-1; abundance: few; j_gene: TRBJ1-1; d_gene: NA; CDR3nt: TGCGCCAGCAGCGCCCGAGCCCCCAACACTGAAGCTTTCTTT; CDR3aa: CASSARAPNTEAFF
v_gene: TRBV20-1; abundance: NA; j_gene: TRBJ2-5; d_gene: TRBD2; CDR3nt: TGCAGTGCGGGCGGACTAGGATCCGCCCTAAGTTCTCAAGAGACCCAGTACTTC; CDR3aa: CSAGGLGSALSSQETQYF
v_gene: TRBV7-9; abundance: NA; j_gene: TRBJ1-6; d_gene: NA; CDR3nt: TGTGCCAGCAGCGCCGGGGGGGTCCGCAATTCACCCCTCCACTTT; CDR3aa: CASSAGGVRNSPLHF
v_gene: TRBV6-1; abundance: NA; j_gene: TRBJ2-7; d_gene: TRBD2; CDR3nt: TGTGCCAGCGTAAGAACTAGCGGGAGCTCCTTCGAGCAGTACTTC; CDR3aa: CASVRTSGSSFEQYF